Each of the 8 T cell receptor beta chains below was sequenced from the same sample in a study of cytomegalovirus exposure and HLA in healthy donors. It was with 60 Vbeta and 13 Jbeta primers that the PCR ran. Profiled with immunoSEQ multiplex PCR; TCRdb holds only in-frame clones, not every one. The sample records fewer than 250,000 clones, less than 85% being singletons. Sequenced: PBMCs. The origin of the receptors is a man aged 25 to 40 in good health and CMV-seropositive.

CDR3 nucleotides: TGTGCCAGCAGCGTAGTGGAGGGGATGATGTATTTT. It codes for CASSVVEGMMYF. The J gene is TRBJ2-3, the V gene TRBV9; the D gene is possibly TRBD2 (6 bases). Germline loops: CDR1 SGDLS, CDR2 YYNGEE. The CDR3 runs 12 residues. The ends were cut back, 0 bases at V and 14 bases at J, with 13 bases in the middle.

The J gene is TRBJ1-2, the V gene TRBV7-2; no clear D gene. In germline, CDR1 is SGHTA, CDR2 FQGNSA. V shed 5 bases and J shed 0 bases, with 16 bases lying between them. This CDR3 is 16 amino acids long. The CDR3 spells CASSPARTGTNYGYTF. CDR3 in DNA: TGTGCCAGCAGCCCTGCCCGAACGGGAACTAACTATGGCTACACCTTC.

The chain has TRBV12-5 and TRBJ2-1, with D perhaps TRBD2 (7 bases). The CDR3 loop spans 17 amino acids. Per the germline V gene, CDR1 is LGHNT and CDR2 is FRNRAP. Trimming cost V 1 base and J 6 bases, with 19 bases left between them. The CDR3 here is CASGLAATGGAGNEQFF. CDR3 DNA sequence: TGTGCTAGTGGTTTGGCCGCAACGGGGGGCGCGGGCAATGAGCAGTTCTTC.

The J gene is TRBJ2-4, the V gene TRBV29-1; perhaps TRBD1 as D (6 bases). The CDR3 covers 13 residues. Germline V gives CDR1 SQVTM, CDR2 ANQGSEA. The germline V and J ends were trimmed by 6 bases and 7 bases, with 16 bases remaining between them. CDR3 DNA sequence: TGCAGCGTCTACTTCAGGGGATTGAACATTCAGTACTTC. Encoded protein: CSVYFRGLNIQYF.

In DNA form, the CDR3 reads TGTGCCAGCAGCTCCTTTGAGGGGGTAGCCAAAAACATTCAGTACTTC. Its protein is CASSSFEGVAKNIQYF. V and J are TRBV9 and TRBJ2-4; TRBD1 is a possible D gene (6 bases). CDR3 length equals 16 residues. Germline loops: CDR1 SGDLS, CDR2 YYNGEE. Trimming stripped 4 bases from V and 0 bases from J, with 14 bases between.

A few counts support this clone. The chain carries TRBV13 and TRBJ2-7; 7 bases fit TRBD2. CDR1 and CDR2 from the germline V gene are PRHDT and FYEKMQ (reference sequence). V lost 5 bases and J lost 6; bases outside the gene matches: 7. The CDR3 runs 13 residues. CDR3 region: CASSPSRGGEQYF. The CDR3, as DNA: TGTGCCAGCAGCCCCTCCCGCGGGGGCGAGCAGTACTTC.

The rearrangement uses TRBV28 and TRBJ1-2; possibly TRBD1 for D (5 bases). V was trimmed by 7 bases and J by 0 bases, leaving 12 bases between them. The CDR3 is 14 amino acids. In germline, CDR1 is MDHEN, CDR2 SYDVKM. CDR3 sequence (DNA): TGTGCCAGCACGTTACCAGGGACTAACTATGGCTACACCTTC. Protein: CASTLPGTNYGYTF.

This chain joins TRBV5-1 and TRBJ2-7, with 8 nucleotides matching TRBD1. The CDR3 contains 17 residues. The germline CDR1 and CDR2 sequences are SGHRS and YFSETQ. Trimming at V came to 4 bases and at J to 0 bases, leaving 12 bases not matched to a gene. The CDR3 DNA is TGCGCCAGCAGCCCCTGGCCCAGGGGGCAACTCTCCTACGAGCAGTACTTC. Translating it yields CASSPWPRGQLSYEQYF.